The 31 T cell receptor beta chains below were found in one sample sequenced in a study of Ad26.COV2.S vaccination and SARS-CoV-2 variants. Treatment defined: 19 received Ad26.COV2.S at low or high dose, single or two shots; roughly five received placebo; per-sample allocation not given. Samples were taken on day 63 after the first vaccine or placebo injection. TCRdb keeps only in-frame clones here, not all; method: immunoSEQ multiplex PCR. In the table there are roughly 460,000 clones, 89% of which are singletons. Here the sequenced sample was peripheral blood, taken in a trial of Ad26.COV2.S vaccine versus placebo. The receptors stem from a person between 18 and 65 years old who received the Ad26.COV2.S COVID-19 vaccine or a placebo.

V usage is TRBV10-2 and J usage is TRBJ2-3, with D possibly being TRBD1 or TRBD2 (5 bases each). V was clipped by 4 bases and J by 0 bases, with 11 bases between them. Germline V gives CDR1 WSHSY, CDR2 SAAADI. The CDR3 length is 15 residues. CDR3 region: CASSVSRESTDTQYF. The DNA of the CDR3 is TGCGCCAGCAGTGTATCCAGGGAGAGCACAGATACGCAGTATTTT.

The V call is TRBV21-1, the J call TRBJ1-1; the table's TRBD1 call for D was not verified on the DNA. TRBV21-1 represents a pseudogene. CDR3 length: 15 residues. CDR3 nucleotides: TGTGCCAGCAGCAAATGTAGGGGGCCTAGCACTGAAGCTTTCTTT. Its protein is CASSKCRGPSTEAFF.

This chain uses TRBV6-5 with TRBJ1-3; 8 bases align to TRBD1. CDR1 and CDR2 (germline): MNHEY, SVGAGI. There are 15 residues in the CDR3. V was clipped by 7 bases and J by 2 bases; unmatched bases: 7. This CDR3 reads CASKIDRGAGNTIYF. The CDR3 coding sequence is TGTGCCAGCAAAATCGACAGGGGAGCTGGAAACACCATATATTTT.

This chain joins TRBV11-2 and TRBJ2-2, with 14 positions matching TRBD2. J was trimmed by 0 bases and V by 8 bases; bases with no gene match: 5. The germline V gene has CDR1 SGHAT and CDR2 FQNNGV. This CDR3 region has 17 residues. CDR3 coding DNA: TGTGCCAGCCGGGGACTAGCGGGGGTCACGAACACCGGGGAGCTGTTTTTT. Translated: CASRGLAGVTNTGELFF.

V gene TRBV29-1 combines with J gene TRBJ1-1; D is perhaps TRBD1 (5 bases). CDR1 is SQVTM, CDR2 ANQGSEA, per germline. V was pared by 8 bases and J by 7 bases, with 14 bases between. CDR3 length equals 11 residues. The CDR3 sequence is CSSLGGGEAFF. DNA of the CDR3: TGCAGCTCCTTGGGGGGTGGTGAAGCTTTCTTT.

The V call is TRBV6-5, the J call TRBJ1-2; 8 positions match TRBD1. The CDR3 covers 14 residues. Germline V gives CDR1 MNHEY, CDR2 SVGAGI. V trimming: 10 bases; J trimming: 4 bases; junction bases outside the gene matches: 11. CDR3 in amino acids: CATKQTGVVYGYTF. The CDR3 coding sequence is TGTGCCACCAAACAGACAGGGGTTGTCTATGGCTACACCTTC.

The table lists this clone with a count of one. This chain connects TRBV15 to TRBJ1-5, with D unclear. The CDR3 length is 14 residues. CDR1 is LNHNV and CDR2 is YYDKDF in the germline V gene (reference sequence). Trimming pared 4 bases from V and 2 bases from J, leaving 9 bases between. CDR3 sequence reads: CATSTRLGNQPQHF. The CDR3 nucleotides read TGTGCCACCAGCACCCGATTAGGCAATCAGCCCCAGCATTTT. Combining the CDR3 with reference TRBV15 and TRBJ1-5 gives the whole variable domain DAMVIQNPRYQVTQFGKPVTLSCSQTLNHNVMYWYQQKSSQAPKLLFHYYDKDFNNEADTPDNFQSRRPNTSFCFLDIRSPGLGDTAMYLCATSTRLGNQPQHFGDGTRLSIL.

The chain has TRBV5-5 and TRBJ2-1; 8 bases are shared with TRBD1. With V trimmed by 4 bases and J by 4 bases, 4 bases remained unmatched. Germline V gene lookup returns CDR1 SGHKS and CDR2 YYEKEE (reference sequence). This CDR3 is built from 14 residues. DNA of the CDR3: TGTGCCAGCAGCCTCGGACAGGGTTACAATGAGCAGTTCTTC. Its protein product is CASSLGQGYNEQFF. The entire variable domain, with the rest obtained from reference TRBV5-5 and TRBJ2-1, is as follows: DAGVTQSPTHLIKTRGQQVTLRCSPISGHKSVSWYQQVLGQGPQFIFQYYEKEERGRGNFPDRFSARQFPNYSSELNVNALLLGDSALYLCASSLGQGYNEQFFGPGTRLTVL.

The chain recombines TRBV18 with TRBJ2-5, with no clear D. CDR1 is KGHSH and CDR2 is LQKENI in the germline V gene. The CDR3 runs 13 residues. The V gene lost 6 bases and the J gene lost 3 bases, with 11 bases spanning the gap. CDR3 loop: CASSMSEEETQYF. CDR3 DNA: TGTGCCAGCTCTATGTCAGAAGAAGAGACCCAGTACTTC.

The chain joins TRBV19 to TRBJ2-3; D tentatively reads TRBD1 or TRBD2 (5 bases each). This CDR3 contains 17 residues. The germline V and J ends were trimmed by 1 base and 4 bases, with 18 bases remaining between them. In germline, CDR1 is LNHDA, CDR2 SQIVND (reference sequence). The CDR3 protein is CASSIGLRAGGADTQYF. CDR3 nucleotides: TGTGCCAGTAGTATAGGGTTGCGGGCTGGGGGTGCAGATACGCAGTATTTT.

CDR3 sequence reads: CASSSPGTGRYEQYF. The CDR3 region has the DNA TGCGCCAGCAGCTCTCCCGGGACGGGACGATACGAGCAGTACTTC. The gene calls are TRBV5-1 and TRBJ2-7; D may correspond to TRBD1 or TRBD2 (5 bases each). Trimming shortened V by 3 bases and J by 4 bases, and 17 bases separated the two germline ends. This CDR3 spans 15 amino acids. The V gene's germline CDR1 is SGHRS and CDR2 YFSETQ.

The gene calls are TRBV5-1 and TRBJ1-4; the D gene is possibly TRBD1 (5 bases). The V gene's germline CDR1 is SGHRS and CDR2 YFSETQ. Trimming removed 2 bases from V and 5 bases from J, with 13 bases in between. This CDR3 is built from 15 residues. The CDR3 region has the DNA TGCGCCAGCAGCTTAAAGCCGGGACCAAATGAAAAACTGTTTTTT. It specifies CASSLKPGPNEKLFF.

The V gene is TRBV10-2, the J gene TRBJ2-3; D possibly corresponds to TRBD2 (6 bases). This CDR3 spans 14 amino acids. V gave up 7 bases and J gave up 0 bases, with 11 bases separating them. The germline CDR1 and CDR2 sequences are WSHSY and SAAADI. CDR3 sequence reads: CASIPGTSTDTQYF. CDR3 nucleotides: TGCGCCAGCATCCCCGGGACTAGCACAGATACGCAGTATTTT.

The rearrangement links TRBV4-3 to TRBJ1-3; D is uncertain. The CDR3 is 15 residues long. The germline V and J ends were trimmed by 1 base and 4 bases, with 11 bases remaining between them. From germline, CDR1 is LGHNA and CDR2 YSLEER. The CDR3 protein is CASSQARGGGNTIYF. In DNA, the CDR3 is TGCGCCAGCAGCCAAGCTCGAGGTGGGGGAAACACCATATATTTT.

The chain links TRBV7-6 to TRBJ2-7, with 14 positions matching TRBD2. The CDR3 consists of 16 residues. Germline CDR1 and CDR2: SGHVS and FNYEAQ. V lost 3 bases, J lost 2 bases, and 3 bases stayed unmatched. This CDR3 is CASSLGLAGETYEQYF. DNA of the CDR3: TGTGCCAGCAGCTTGGGACTAGCGGGAGAGACCTACGAGCAGTACTTC.

The chain carries TRBV2 and TRBJ2-5; D gene unclear. Per the germline V gene, CDR1 is SNHLY and CDR2 is FYNNEI. The CDR3 has 14 residues. The V and J ends lost 0 bases and 7 bases respectively, with 12 bases between them. CDR3 amino acids: CASSEALVGWTQYF. In DNA form, the CDR3 reads TGTGCCAGCAGTGAAGCGCTAGTTGGATGGACCCAGTACTTC. The full variable domain, in which reference TRBV2 and TRBJ2-5 provide the parts outside the CDR3, is EPEVTQTPSHQVTQMGQEVILRCVPISNHLYFYWYRQILGQKVEFLVSFYNNEISEKSEIFDDQFSVERPDGSNFTLKIRSTKLEDSAMYFCASSEALVGWTQYFGPGTRLLVL.

The gene calls are TRBV29-1 and TRBJ1-1; D is uncertain. CDR1 is SQVTM, CDR2 ANQGSEA, per germline. Trimming shortened V by 3 bases and J by 1 base, and 9 bases separated the two germline ends. There are 13 residues in the CDR3. CDR3 in amino acids: CSVDKGANTEAFF. CDR3 coding DNA: TGCAGCGTTGATAAGGGAGCGAACACTGAAGCTTTCTTT.

The CDR3 sequence is CASSLVPGQGGETQYF. As DNA, the CDR3 is TGTGCCAGCAGCTTAGTGCCGGGACAGGGTGGGGAGACCCAGTACTTC. This rearrangement joins TRBV7-9 to TRBJ2-5; 9 bases are shared with TRBD1. The germline gives CDR1 SEHNR, CDR2 FQNEAQ (reference sequence). V lost 1 base to trimming and J lost 5 bases; unmatched junction nucleotides: 8. This CDR3 is 16 amino acids long.

J is TRBJ1-2 and V is TRBV29-1; 9 bases line up with TRBD1. Unmatched junction bases numbered 10, after V lost 7 bases and J lost 7 bases. Germline lookup yields CDR1 SQVTM and CDR2 ANQGSEA. The CDR3 is 13 residues long. The CDR3 bases are TGCAGCGCCCGGGACAGGGAGGCGGTTGGCTACACCTTC. Its protein product is CSARDREAVGYTF.

The chain has TRBV7-2 and TRBJ1-4, with 9 bases lining up with TRBD1. This CDR3 has 15 amino acids. CDR1 and CDR2 from the germline V gene are SGHTA and FQGNSA. J lost 3 bases, V lost 8 bases, and 7 bases had no gene match. CDR3 in DNA: TGTGCCAGCCGCCCCCGGGACAGGGCTAATGAAAAACTGTTTTTT. This gives the protein CASRPRDRANEKLFF.

To note about this clone: One end of the junction is discordant with germline, which a read error may explain. This chain joins TRBV14 and TRBJ1-3; TRBD1 is a possible D gene (6 bases). The germline V gene has CDR1 SGHDN and CDR2 FVKESK. This CDR3 has 15 residues. The CDR3 DNA reads as TGTGCCAGCAGTCAAGCGCGGGGGCTAGGAAACACCATATATTTT. Residues: CASSQARGLGNTIYF.

This chain connects TRBV5-1 to TRBJ2-7, with TRBD2 matching over 14 bases. The germline gives CDR1 SGHRS, CDR2 YFSETQ. V shed 4 bases and J 4 bases; nucleotides not matched to a gene: 7. The CDR3 loop spans 16 amino acids. The CDR3 nucleotides are TGCGCCAGCAGCCCTTGGGGGACTAGCGGGAGTTACGAGCAGTACTTC. This encodes CASSPWGTSGSYEQYF.

This clone was recorded a few times. The V and J genes are TRBV4-3 and TRBJ1-5, with a weak D call TRBD1 (5 bases). The germline V gene encodes CDR1 LGHNA and CDR2 YSLEER. This CDR3 has 14 residues. V was clipped by 0 bases and J by 9 bases, with 12 bases between them. CDR3 in amino acids: CASSQDGAFGPQHF. The CDR3 coding sequence is TGCGCCAGCAGCCAAGATGGGGCATTCGGGCCCCAGCATTTT.

The gene calls are TRBV28 and TRBJ2-5; unclear D gene. The ends were cut back, 8 bases at V and 5 bases at J, with 6 bases in the middle. Germline V lookup: CDR1 MDHEN, CDR2 SYDVKM. The CDR3 contains 10 residues. CDR3 residues: CASGEETQYF. Written as DNA, the CDR3 is TGTGCCAGCGGTGAGGAGACCCAGTACTTC.

V usage is TRBV4-3 and J usage is TRBJ2-1; no reliable D call. This CDR3 spans 15 amino acids. V dropped 1 base and J dropped 6 bases, with 13 bases sitting between them. Per the germline V gene, CDR1 is LGHNA and CDR2 is YSLEER. The DNA of the CDR3 is TGCGCCAGCAGCCAAGGGACGGGTTCTGGCAATGAGCAGTTCTTC. Protein product: CASSQGTGSGNEQFF.

This clone has a single count. The J gene is TRBJ2-5, the V gene TRBV7-3, with TRBD2 matching over 7 bases. The CDR3 sequence is 16 residues long. V was pared by 5 bases and J by 5 bases, with 14 bases of the junction left unmatched. The germline CDR1 and CDR2 sequences are SGHTA and FQGTGA. The CDR3: CASSPNGVHGGETQYF. The CDR3 nucleotides read TGTGCCAGCAGCCCTAACGGGGTCCACGGGGGGGAGACCCAGTACTTC. Variable domain in full (rest from reference TRBV7-3 and TRBJ2-5): GAGVSQTPSNKVTEKGKYVELRCDPISGHTALYWYRQSLGQGPEFLIYFQGTGAADDSGLPNDRFFAVRPEGSVSTLKIQRTERGDSAVYLCASSPNGVHGGETQYFGPGTRLLVL.

The chain employs TRBV7-6 and TRBJ2-7, with D perhaps TRBD1 (6 bases). CDR1 and CDR2 from the germline V gene are SGHVS and FNYEAQ. The V gene lost 1 base and the J gene lost 3 bases, with 10 bases spanning the gap. The CDR3 totals 14 residues. CDR3 sequence (DNA): TGTGCCAGCAGCTTAGGATCAGGGGACTACGAGCAGTACTTC. Its translation is CASSLGSGDYEQYF. The full variable domain, its missing parts supplied by reference TRBV7-6 and TRBJ2-7, is GAGVSQSPRYKVTKRGQDVALRCDPISGHVSLYWYRQALGQGPEFLTYFNYEAQQDKSGLPNDRFSAERPEGSISTLTIQRTEQRDSAMYRCASSLGSGDYEQYFGPGTRLTVT.

The J gene is TRBJ1-5, the V gene TRBV6-4; D gene uncertain. Germline V gives CDR1 MRHNA, CDR2 SNTAGT. The CDR3 length is 13 residues. V lost 6 bases and J 3 bases, leaving 9 bases between the germline ends. CDR3 coding DNA: TGTGCCAGCAGCGAGGGCCTCAATCAGCCCCAGCATTTT. Translated, it gives CASSEGLNQPQHF.

The chain uses TRBV3-1 (or the pseudogene TRBV3-2) and TRBJ2-3; 12 bases line up with TRBD2. CDR3 size: 17 residues. Germline V gives CDR1 LGHDT, CDR2 YNNKEL (reference sequence). Trimming at V came to 0 bases and at J to 2 bases, leaving 3 bases not matched to a gene. As DNA, the CDR3 is TGTGCCAGCAGCCAAGATAGACTAGCGGGGGTCACAGATACGCAGTATTTT. Translated: CASSQDRLAGVTDTQYF.

Remarks on this clone: Other DNA sequences in the sample encode the same CDR3. The chain links TRBV2 to TRBJ2-2; the D gene is possibly TRBD1 (5 bases). The germline V gene encodes CDR1 SNHLY and CDR2 FYNNEI. V dropped 8 bases and J dropped 5 bases, with 15 bases sitting between them. CDR3 length equals 14 residues. DNA of the CDR3: TGTGCCAGCTCTCGGCAGGGCAATACCGGGGAGCTGTTTTTT. It encodes CASSRQGNTGELFF.

The chain joins TRBV19 to TRBJ2-1; a weak D match, TRBD2 (6 bases). CDR1 and CDR2 (germline): LNHDA, SQIVND (reference sequence). CDR3 length equals 15 residues. V was cut by 4 bases and J by 2 bases, with 12 bases left in between. CDR3 sequence (DNA): TGTGCCAGTAGTAGCGGGAAGATCGCCTACAATGAGCAGTTCTTC. It codes for CASSSGKIAYNEQFF. Using reference TRBV19 and TRBJ2-1 for the parts outside the CDR3, the full variable domain is DGGITQSPKYLFRKEGQNVTLSCEQNLNHDAMYWYRQDPGQGLRLIYYSQIVNDFQKGDIAEGYSVSREKKESFPLTVTSAQKNPTAFYLCASSSGKIAYNEQFFGPGTRLTVL.